This T cell receptor (beta chain) was recorded in a study of CD8 T cells in ankylosing spondylitis. TCRdb reprocessed the 5' RACE reads via MiXCR and lists one record per CDR3 protein. The sample has some 200,000 distinct CDR3 sequences, roughly 13% seen once; the top ten hold approximately 15%. This CDR3 comprises 15 residues. With 3 bases removed from V and 2 bases from J, the gap between germline ends came to 8 bases. Germline CDR1 and CDR2: SEHNR and FQNEAQ (reference sequence). In its sample, this clonotype was seen once. Its antigen is unidentified. Notes on the study in general: About 8 highly homologous variants made up a TCR beta motif that seemed to typify ankylosing spondylitis blood.

This sequence originates from a male donor with ankylosing spondylitis or in good health (not recorded which). This sequence joins TRBV7-9 and TRBJ2-6, with D unclear. The sequencing sample was made of blood, either unsorted or a sorted T cell fraction (not recorded which). For the CDR3, the DNA is TGTGCCAGCAGCTTGACGTGGGCTGGGGCCAACGTCCTGACTTTC. This gives the protein CASSLTWAGANVLTF.